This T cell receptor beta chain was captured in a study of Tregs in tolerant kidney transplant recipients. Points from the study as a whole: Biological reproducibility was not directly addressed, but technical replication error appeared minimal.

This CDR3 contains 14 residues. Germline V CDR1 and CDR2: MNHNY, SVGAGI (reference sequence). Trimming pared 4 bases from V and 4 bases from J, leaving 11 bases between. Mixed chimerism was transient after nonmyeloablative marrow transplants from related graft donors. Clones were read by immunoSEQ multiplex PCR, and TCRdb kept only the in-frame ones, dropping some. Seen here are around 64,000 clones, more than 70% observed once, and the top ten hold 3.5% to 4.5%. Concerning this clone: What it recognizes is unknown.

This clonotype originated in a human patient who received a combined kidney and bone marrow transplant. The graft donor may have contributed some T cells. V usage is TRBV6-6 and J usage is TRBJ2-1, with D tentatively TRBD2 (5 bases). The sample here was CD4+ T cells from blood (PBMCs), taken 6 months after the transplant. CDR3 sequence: CASSFGRRYNEQFF. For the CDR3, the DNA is TGTGCCAGCAGTTTCGGACGGAGGTACAATGAGCAGTTCTTC.